The 10 T cell receptor beta chains presented below share a single source sample, sequenced in a study of shared clonotypes between healthy human individuals. Clones were read by immunoSEQ multiplex PCR, and TCRdb kept only the in-frame ones, dropping some. The table has approximately 1.1 million clones, 75% to 80% seen once. Sample: memory CD4+ T cells from PBMCs. Subset meaning: CD45RA-negative fraction. The receptors originated from a young man in good health. Some clones in this sample may be carry-over from other donors' samples.

The gene calls are TRBV25-1 and TRBJ2-7, with TRBD1 matching over 7 bases. V shed 4 bases, J shed 9 bases, and the junction held 6 bases outside the gene matches. The CDR3 totals 12 residues. Germline loops: CDR1 MGHDK, CDR2 SYGVNS. The CDR3 nucleotides are TGTGCCAGCAGTGGAGGGGGCCCCAGGCAGTACTTC. Amino acid sequence: CASSGGGPRQYF.

V gene TRBV21-1 combines with J gene TRBJ2-5. TRBV21-1 is labeled a pseudogene. CDR3 length: 13 residues. CDR3 sequence (DNA): TGTGCCAGCAGCAAAGTGGGTAAAGAGACCCAGTACTTC. It encodes CASSKVGKETQYF.

This sequence joins TRBV5-5 and TRBJ1-1, with TRBD1 as a possible D gene (6 bases). The CDR3 is 14 amino acids. V was shortened by 2 bases and J by 1 base, with 9 bases between the two germline ends. Germline CDR1 and CDR2: SGHKS and YYEKEE (reference sequence). The CDR3 spells CASSLGTSNTEAFF. Written as DNA, the CDR3 is TGTGCCAGCAGCTTAGGGACATCGAACACTGAAGCTTTCTTT. The full variable domain, completed using reference TRBV5-5 and TRBJ1-1, is DAGVTQSPTHLIKTRGQQVTLRCSPISGHKSVSWYQQVLGQGPQFIFQYYEKEERGRGNFPDRFSARQFPNYSSELNVNALLLGDSALYLCASSLGTSNTEAFFGQGTRLTVV.

Comment on this clone: Distinct nucleotide sequences in the sample also encode this CDR3. This chain links TRBV5-4 with TRBJ2-3; D may correspond to TRBD1 or TRBD2 (5 bases each). CDR3 size: 13 residues. V lost 1 base and J lost 6, with 9 bases in between. Germline V gene data show CDR1 as SGHNT and CDR2 as YYREEE (reference sequence). This CDR3 reads CASSLTGADTQYF. For the CDR3, the DNA is TGTGCCAGCAGCTTGACCGGGGCCGATACGCAGTATTTT.

The rearrangement joins TRBV2 to TRBJ2-3, with TRBD2 identical over 11 bases. V shed 3 bases, J shed 2 bases, and the junction held 7 bases outside the gene matches. CDR1 is SNHLY and CDR2 is FYNNEI in the germline V gene. CDR3 length equals 17 residues. The CDR3, as DNA: TGTGCCAGCAGTGAGTCCGGGACTAGCGGATACACAGATACGCAGTATTTT. This encodes CASSESGTSGYTDTQYF.

The CDR3: CASSPWLSDTQYF. The CDR3 DNA is TGCGCCAGCAGCCCCTGGTTGTCAGATACGCAGTATTTT. The rearrangement uses TRBV5-1 and TRBJ2-3, with D uncertain. Trimming cost V 4 bases and J 4 bases, with 10 bases left between them. Germline V gene lookup returns CDR1 SGHRS and CDR2 YFSETQ. There are 13 residues in the CDR3. Combining the CDR3 with reference TRBV5-1 and TRBJ2-3 gives the whole variable domain KAGVTQTPRYLIKTRGQQVTLSCSPISGHRSVSWYQQTPGQGLQFLFEYFSETQRNKGNFPGRFSGRQFSNSRSEMNVSTLELGDSALYLCASSPWLSDTQYFGPGTRLTVL.

The chain is built from TRBV28 and TRBJ2-7; TRBD2 agrees at 11 bases. Germline CDR1 reads MDHEN; CDR2 reads SYDVKM. The length of the CDR3 is 15 residues. J gave up 4 bases and V 5 bases, and 7 bases lay outside the gene matches. Here the CDR3 reads CASSPWASGRYEQYF. The CDR3 DNA sequence: TGTGCCAGCAGTCCCTGGGCTAGCGGGAGGTACGAGCAGTACTTC.

The chain recombines TRBV7-2 with TRBJ2-5; 16 bases are shared with TRBD2. J lost 3 bases, V lost 2 bases, and 6 bases had no gene match. This CDR3 has 18 amino acids. The germline gives CDR1 SGHTA, CDR2 FQGNSA. Here the CDR3 reads CASSLPPGLAGGEETQYF. The DNA for the CDR3 is TGTGCCAGCAGCTTACCCCCGGGACTAGCGGGAGGGGAAGAGACCCAGTACTTC.

The chain uses TRBV11-3 and TRBJ2-7; 9 bases agree with TRBD1. Looked up from germline, CDR1 is SGHNT and CDR2 is YENEEA. The trim removed 5 bases at V and 5 bases at J, leaving 7 bases unmatched. CDR3 size: 14 residues. The CDR3 DNA sequence: TGTGCCAGCAGCCCTGGACAGGGGTTCGACGAGCAGTACTTC. This gives the protein CASSPGQGFDEQYF.

This clone was seen only once. The chain recombines TRBV9 with TRBJ2-7, with 7 bases aligning to TRBD2. This CDR3 has 14 amino acids. V shed 3 bases and J 1 base; nucleotides not matched to a gene: 4. CDR1 and CDR2 (germline): SGDLS, YYNGEE. This chain's CDR3 is CASSASGTSYEQYF. In DNA form, the CDR3 reads TGTGCCAGCAGCGCCAGCGGGACTTCCTACGAGCAGTACTTC.